This TCR beta chain emerged from a study of control samples from healthy donors and cancer patients. Using immunoSEQ multiplex PCR, the repertoire was profiled, and TCRdb retains in-frame clones only, with some absent. The profile shows some 95,000 clones, about 80% of them singletons. The CDR3 runs to 16 residues. From germline, CDR1 is SGHVS and CDR2 FQNEAQ. V lost 0 bases and J lost 6; bases outside the gene matches: 8. Sample: blood. The V gene is TRBV7-8, the J gene TRBJ1-2; 9 positions agree with TRBD1. This receptor was obtained from a woman aged 25-40 years in good health. CDR3 in DNA: TGTGCCAGCAGCTTAGCGACAGGGGGGCAAGGGCATGGCTACACCTTC. It encodes CASSLATGGQGHGYTF.